The 10 T cell receptor beta chains reported below all come from one sample, sequenced in a study of OX40 agonist ivuxolimab in advanced cancers. TCRdb's copy holds only in-frame clones and misses some; the assay was immunoSEQ multiplex PCR. This sample carries about 28,000 clones, 80% to 85% of them seen once, and the ten largest clones take roughly a sixth. This specimen consisted of CD4+ or CD8+ T cells sorted from blood, obtained in a trial of the OX40 agonist ivuxolimab. All receptors derive from an adult with an advanced solid tumor such as melanoma, head and neck, liver or kidney cancer.

This clone was counted a few times. The gene calls are TRBV10-1 and TRBJ2-7; D perhaps matches TRBD2 (6 bases). Trimming took off 10 bases at V and 6 bases at J, with 19 bases between the two ends. Germline values: CDR1 WNHNN, CDR2 SYGVQD (reference sequence). There are 13 residues in the CDR3. The CDR3: CATAEGRSTEQYF. The CDR3 coding sequence is TGCGCCACTGCGGAGGGCCGATCAACCGAGCAGTACTTC.

The chain recombines TRBV12-5 with TRBJ2-4; D perhaps matches TRBD2 (6 bases). The CDR3 is 15 amino acids. V was cut by 6 bases and J by 6 bases, with 18 bases left in between. Germline CDR1 reads LGHNT; CDR2 reads FRNRAP. CDR3 bases: TGTGCTAGTGGCCCCCCTGAGGAGGGAGGAAACATTCAGTACTTC. It yields the protein CASGPPEEGGNIQYF. The full variable domain, rest sourced from reference TRBV12-5 and TRBJ2-4, is DARVTQTPRHKVTEMGQEVTMRCQPILGHNTVFWYRQTMMQGLELLAYFRNRAPLDDSGMPKDRFSAEMPDATLATLKIQPSEPRDSAVYFCASGPPEEGGNIQYFGAGTRLSVL.

This clone occurred once. V usage is TRBV5-6 and J usage is TRBJ1-1, with a possible D match to TRBD1 (6 bases). Germline V gene data show CDR1 as SGHDT and CDR2 as YYEEEE. The V end lost 2 bases, the J end lost 1 base, and 15 bases lay between the germline ends. The CDR3 loop spans 16 amino acids. CDR3 nucleotides: TGTGCCAGCAGCTTAAAACGGGGGGGACAGAACACTGAAGCTTTCTTT. As protein: CASSLKRGGQNTEAFF.

The chain is built from TRBV25-1 and TRBJ1-5; possibly TRBD1 for D (6 bases). Germline CDR1 reads MGHDK; CDR2 reads SYGVNS. V was shortened by 7 bases and J by 5 bases, with 18 bases between the two germline ends. The CDR3 sequence is 15 residues long. The CDR3 DNA reads TGTGCCAGCAACTCACAGGGCGTACTCTATCAGCCCCAGCATTTT. This encodes CASNSQGVLYQPQHF.

This chain uses TRBV2 with TRBJ2-1, with D perhaps matching TRBD2 (6 bases). Germline CDR1 is SNHLY and CDR2 is FYNNEI. V lost 3 bases, J lost 1 base, and 10 bases lay in between. The CDR3 runs 15 residues. The CDR3 sequence is CASSEMAGSYNEQFF. As DNA, the CDR3 is TGTGCCAGCAGTGAGATGGCGGGGTCCTACAATGAGCAGTTCTTC.

The chain joins TRBV11-2 to TRBJ2-5, with a weak D call TRBD2 (6 bases). The J call may be in error: the DNA end matches TRBJ2-7 better. Germline lookup yields CDR1 SGHAT and CDR2 FQNNGV. This CDR3 spans 14 amino acids. The CDR3 DNA reads as TGTGCCAGCAGCTTAGGCGGGAAAGCCTACGAGCAGTACTTC. This codes for CASSLGGKAYEQYF.

The V gene is TRBV7-8, the J gene TRBJ1-5, with 9 bases aligning to TRBD1. V gave up 5 bases and J gave up 4 bases; unmatched junction bases: 6. Germline V lookup: CDR1 SGHVS, CDR2 FQNEAQ. The CDR3 is made up of 15 amino acids. The CDR3 is CASSLGTGRNQPQHF. In nucleotides, the CDR3 is TGTGCCAGCAGCCTAGGGACAGGGAGGAATCAGCCCCAGCATTTT.

V and J are TRBV29-1 and TRBJ2-2, with 8 bases lining up with TRBD2. The CDR3 is 15 amino acids. Germline V CDR1 and CDR2: SQVTM, ANQGSEA. V gave up 7 bases and J gave up 4 bases; unmatched junction bases: 11. The CDR3 nucleotides are TGCAGCGCCTACGGGGGGGGGATTACCACCGGGGAGCTGTTTTTT. It encodes CSAYGGGITTGELFF.

By share of the sample, this clone is medium-sized (0.01 to 0.1%). J is TRBJ1-1 and V is TRBV7-2; D is unclear. The germline V and J ends were trimmed by 2 bases and 5 bases, with 15 bases remaining between them. Germline V gene data show CDR1 as SGHTA and CDR2 as FQGNSA. The CDR3 contains 15 residues. The CDR3 nucleotides read TGTGCCAGCAGCTTAATAACATCCCCGGGGACTGAAGCTTTCTTT. Translating gives CASSLITSPGTEAFF.

The chain recombines TRBV7-8 with TRBJ1-3; possibly TRBD1 for D (5 bases). V gave up 1 base and J gave up 3 bases, with 10 bases separating them. The germline CDR1 and CDR2 sequences are SGHVS and FQNEAQ. This CDR3 has 15 residues. The CDR3 protein is CASSLGGGFGNTIYF. The CDR3 nucleotides read TGTGCCAGCAGCTTAGGTGGGGGGTTTGGAAACACCATATATTTT.